This T cell receptor (beta chain) originates from a study of T cell repertoires in cytomegalovirus infection. TCRdb reanalysed the reads using MiXCR and keeps one entry per CDR3 protein. Here the sample spans 900,000 to 950,000 distinct CDR3 sequences, 25% to 40% being singletons. Remarks on this clonotype: Its specificity is not known.

Germline values: CDR1 MNHNY, CDR2 SVGAGI (reference sequence). CDR3 size: 14 residues. V lost 5 bases and J 7 bases, leaving 18 bases between the germline ends. Study-wide points: Individuals carrying CMV plus the relevant HLA were identified by cumulative frequency of public TCR beta families.

This receptor was identified in a human donor in good health (CMV status not recorded). Some clones in this sample may be carry-over from other donors' samples. The sequencing used cultured CD8+ T cells from PBMCs, collected from culture after CMV antigen stimulation. J is TRBJ2-7 and V is TRBV6-6, with a tentative D call TRBD1 (5 bases). CDR3 amino acids: CASSPRGPMMEQYV. Written as DNA, the CDR3 is TGTGCCAGCAGTCCTAGGGGCCCCATGATGGAGCAGTACGTC.